This T cell receptor beta chain was found in a study of radiotherapy plus CTLA-4 blockade in lung cancer. As for this clone: As yet, its antigen is unknown.

Germline V CDR1 and CDR2: SGHAT, FQDESV (reference sequence). Trimming took 6 bases from V and 3 from J, leaving 9 bases between them. This CDR3 spans 12 amino acids. The study, taken as a whole, reports: Peripheral blood showed expansion of tumor-derived TCR clones after radiotherapy and ipilimumab.

Clones were read by immunoSEQ multiplex PCR, and TCRdb kept only the in-frame ones, dropping some. The data show 45,000 to 60,000 clones, more than 75% seen once. The starting material was peripheral blood, obtained from a patient treated with radiotherapy plus ipilimumab. The chain is built from TRBV11-1 and TRBJ2-7; possibly TRBD2 for D (5 bases). The clonotype was recovered from a human donor with non-small cell lung cancer who had stable disease on radiotherapy plus ipilimumab. In DNA, the CDR3 is TGTGCCAGCAGTACCGGGATCTACGAGCAGTACTTC. This sequence encodes CASSTGIYEQYF. The full variable domain, completed using reference TRBV11-1 and TRBJ2-7, is EAEVAQSPRYKITEKSQAVAFWCDPISGHATLYWYRQILGQGPELLVQFQDESVVDDSQLPKDRFSAERLKGVDSTLKIQPAELGDSAMYLCASSTGIYEQYFGPGTRLTVT.